This TCR beta chain was retrieved from a study of blood T cell repertoires in COVID-19. The overall study: COVID-19 samples collected from the United States, Italy and Spain covered acute and convalescent phases. The cDNA or gDNA used as material had been derived from T cells, B-cell-depleted T cells, or PBMCs.

Germline CDR1 and CDR2: LNHDA and SQIVND (reference sequence). Trimming took 5 bases from V and 4 from J; bases not matched to a gene: 11. The CDR3 runs 17 residues. As handled by the study authors: Reference gene primer amplification gave estimated nucleated cell counts. Assay: immunoSEQ multiplex PCR; the TCRdb copy retains only in-frame clones and omits some. V and J calls and clone size follow that table, whereas D and trimming were derived from the DNA. The table records just over 75,000 clones, approximately 88% of them present only once. This clone was picked up one time. The clonotype comes from a woman aged 80 or older with active or convalescent COVID-19. The rearrangement uses TRBV19 and TRBJ2-6; 7 nucleotides match TRBD1. The sample was peripheral blood. Here the CDR3 reads CASSLVPTGAGANVLTF. The CDR3 bases are TGTGCCAGTAGTCTCGTTCCCACAGGGGCGGGGGCCAACGTCCTGACTTTC.